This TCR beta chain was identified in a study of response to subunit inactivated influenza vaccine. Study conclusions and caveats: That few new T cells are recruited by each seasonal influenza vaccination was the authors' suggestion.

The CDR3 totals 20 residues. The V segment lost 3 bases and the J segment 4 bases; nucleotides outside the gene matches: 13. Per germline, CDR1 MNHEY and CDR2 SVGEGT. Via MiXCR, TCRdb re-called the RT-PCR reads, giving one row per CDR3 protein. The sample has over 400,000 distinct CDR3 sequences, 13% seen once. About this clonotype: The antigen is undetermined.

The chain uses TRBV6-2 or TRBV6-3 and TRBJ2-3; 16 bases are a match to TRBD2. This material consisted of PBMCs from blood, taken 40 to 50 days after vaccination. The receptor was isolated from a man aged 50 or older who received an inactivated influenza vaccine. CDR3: CASSYVLGLAGGPGADTQYF. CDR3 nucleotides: TGTGCCAGCAGTTATGTGTTGGGACTAGCGGGGGGGCCAGGAGCAGATACGCAGTATTTT.